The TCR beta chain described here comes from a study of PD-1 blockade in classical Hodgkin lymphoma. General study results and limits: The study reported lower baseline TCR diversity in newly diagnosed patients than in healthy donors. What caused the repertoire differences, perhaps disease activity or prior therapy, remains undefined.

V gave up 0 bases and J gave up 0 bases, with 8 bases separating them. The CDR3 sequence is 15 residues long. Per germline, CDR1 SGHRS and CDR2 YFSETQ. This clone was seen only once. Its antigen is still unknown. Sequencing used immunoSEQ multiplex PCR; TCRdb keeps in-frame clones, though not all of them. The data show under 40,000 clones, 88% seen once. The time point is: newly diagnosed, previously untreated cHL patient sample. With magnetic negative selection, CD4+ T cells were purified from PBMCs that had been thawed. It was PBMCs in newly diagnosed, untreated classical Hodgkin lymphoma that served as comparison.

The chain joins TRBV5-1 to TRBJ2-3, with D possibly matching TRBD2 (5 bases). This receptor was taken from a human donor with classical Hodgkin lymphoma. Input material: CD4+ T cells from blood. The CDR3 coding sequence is TGCGCCAGCAGCTTGGGCGGGCCGAGCACAGATACGCAGTATTTT. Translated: CASSLGGPSTDTQYF.